This TCR beta chain was observed in a study of blood T cell repertoires in COVID-19. Germline CDR1 reads SGHTA; CDR2 reads FQGNSA. The CDR3 runs to 14 residues. V shed 1 base and J 7 bases; nucleotides not matched to a gene: 7. Here immunoSEQ multiplex PCR was the method, and the copy in TCRdb shows in-frame clones only, minus some. The table has some 44,000 clones, approximately 92% seen once; the top ten hold around 12%. The sequenced sample consisted of peripheral blood. V gene TRBV7-2 combines with J gene TRBJ2-7; 7 positions match TRBD1. The receptor was derived from a human donor in a cohort sampled during active COVID-19. CDR3 region: CASSLGAGGWEQYF. CDR3 DNA: TGTGCCAGCAGCTTAGGTGCAGGGGGTTGGGAGCAGTACTTC.